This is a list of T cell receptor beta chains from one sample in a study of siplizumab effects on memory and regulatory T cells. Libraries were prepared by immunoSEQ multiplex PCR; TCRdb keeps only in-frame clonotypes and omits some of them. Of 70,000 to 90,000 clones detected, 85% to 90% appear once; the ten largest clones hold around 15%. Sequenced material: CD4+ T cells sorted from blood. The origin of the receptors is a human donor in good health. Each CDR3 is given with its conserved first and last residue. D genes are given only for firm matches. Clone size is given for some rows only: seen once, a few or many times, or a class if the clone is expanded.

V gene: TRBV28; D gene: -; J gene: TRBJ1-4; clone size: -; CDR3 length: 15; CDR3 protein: CASSLRGITNEKLFF; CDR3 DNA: TGTGCCAGCAGTCTGCGGGGTATAACTAATGAAAAACTGTTTTTT
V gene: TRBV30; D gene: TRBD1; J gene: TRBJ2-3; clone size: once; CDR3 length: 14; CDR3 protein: CAWNLGQSTDTQYF; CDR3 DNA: TGTGCCTGGAACCTGGGACAGTCCACGGATACGCAGTATTTT
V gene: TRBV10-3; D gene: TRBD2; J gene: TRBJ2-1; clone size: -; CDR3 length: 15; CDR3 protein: CAISGREVNYNEQFF; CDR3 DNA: TGTGCCATCAGTGGTCGGGAGGTGAACTACAATGAGCAGTTCTTC
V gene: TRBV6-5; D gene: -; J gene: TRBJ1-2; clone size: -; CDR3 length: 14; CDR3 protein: CASSYSIANYGYTF; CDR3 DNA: TGTGCCAGCAGTTACAGCATAGCTAACTATGGCTACACCTTC
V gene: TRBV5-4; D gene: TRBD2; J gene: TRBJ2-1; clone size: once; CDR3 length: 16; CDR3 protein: CASSLGGLAGAYEQFF; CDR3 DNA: TGTGCCAGCAGCTTGGGAGGGCTAGCGGGAGCCTATGAGCAGTTCTTC
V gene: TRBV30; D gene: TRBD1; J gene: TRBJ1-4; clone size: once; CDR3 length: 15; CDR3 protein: CAWRQGEGRGEKLFF; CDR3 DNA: TGTGCCTGGAGGCAGGGGGAGGGGCGAGGAGAAAAACTGTTTTTT
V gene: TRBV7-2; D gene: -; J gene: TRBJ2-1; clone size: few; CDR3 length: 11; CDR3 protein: CASSRLASLFF; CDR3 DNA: TGTGCCAGCAGCAGACTCGCCTCCTTATTCTTC
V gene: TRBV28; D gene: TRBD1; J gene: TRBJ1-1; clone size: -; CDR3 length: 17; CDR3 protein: CASSSPGQGRRATEAFF; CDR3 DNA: TGTGCCAGCAGTTCACCGGGACAGGGCAGGAGGGCCACTGAAGCTTTCTTT
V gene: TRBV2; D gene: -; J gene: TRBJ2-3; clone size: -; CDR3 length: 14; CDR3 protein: CASREEGITDTQYF; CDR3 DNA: TGTGCCAGCAGGGAGGAAGGGATCACAGATACGCAGTATTTT
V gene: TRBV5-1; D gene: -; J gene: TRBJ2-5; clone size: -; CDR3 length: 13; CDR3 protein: CASSLSGTETQYF; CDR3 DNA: TGCGCCAGCAGCTTATCAGGGACGGAGACCCAGTACTTC
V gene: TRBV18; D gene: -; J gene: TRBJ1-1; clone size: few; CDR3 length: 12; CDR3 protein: CASSQKVSEAFF; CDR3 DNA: TGTGCCAGCTCACAGAAGGTGTCTGAAGCTTTCTTT
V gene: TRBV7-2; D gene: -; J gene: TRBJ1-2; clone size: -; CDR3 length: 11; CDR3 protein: CASSLVYGYTF; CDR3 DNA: TGTGCCAGCAGCTTAGTCTATGGCTACACCTTC
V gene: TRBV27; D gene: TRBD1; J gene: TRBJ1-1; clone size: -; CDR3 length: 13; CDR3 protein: CASTITGGTEAFF; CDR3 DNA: TGTGCCAGCACCATAACAGGGGGCACTGAAGCTTTCTTT
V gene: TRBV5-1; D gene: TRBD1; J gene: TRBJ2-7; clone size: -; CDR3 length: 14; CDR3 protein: CASSLGDRGHEQYF; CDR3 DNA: TGCGCCAGCAGCTTGGGGGACAGGGGACACGAGCAGTACTTC
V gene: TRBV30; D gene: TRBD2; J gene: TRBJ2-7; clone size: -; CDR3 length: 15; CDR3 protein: CAWSTTSGLGFGQYF; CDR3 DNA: TGTGCCTGGAGTACAACTAGCGGGTTGGGTTTTGGGCAGTACTTC
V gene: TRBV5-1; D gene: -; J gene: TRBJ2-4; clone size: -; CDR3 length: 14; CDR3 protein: CASSFRAGENIQYF; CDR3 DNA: TGCGCCAGCAGCTTCCGCGCAGGGGAGAACATTCAGTACTTC
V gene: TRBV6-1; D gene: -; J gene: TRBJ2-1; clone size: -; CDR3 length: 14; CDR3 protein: CASRFQPDPNEQFF; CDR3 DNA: TGTGCCAGTCGGTTCCAGCCTGACCCTAATGAGCAGTTCTTC
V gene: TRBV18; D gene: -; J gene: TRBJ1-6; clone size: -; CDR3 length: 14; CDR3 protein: CASSPPGPRSPLHF; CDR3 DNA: TGTGCCAGCTCGCCGCCGGGTCCTCGTTCACCCCTCCACTTT
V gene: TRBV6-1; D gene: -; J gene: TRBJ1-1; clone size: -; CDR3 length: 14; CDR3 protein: CASSQRGGSAEAFF; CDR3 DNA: TGTGCCAGCAGTCAACGGGGAGGGAGCGCTGAAGCTTTCTTT
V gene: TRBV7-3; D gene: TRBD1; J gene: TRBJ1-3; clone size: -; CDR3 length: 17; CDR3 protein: CASSLTGTGSSGNTIYF; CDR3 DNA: TGTGCCAGCAGCTTAACCGGGACAGGGAGTTCCGGAAACACCATATATTTT
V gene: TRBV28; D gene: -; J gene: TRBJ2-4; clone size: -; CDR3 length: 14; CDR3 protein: CASSSRQASGIQYF; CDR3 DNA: TGTGCCAGCAGTTCCCGACAGGCGTCAGGGATTCAGTACTTC
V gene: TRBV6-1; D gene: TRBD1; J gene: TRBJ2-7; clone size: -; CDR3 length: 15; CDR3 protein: CASSVQQGNTYEQYF; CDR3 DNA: TGTGCCAGCAGTGTTCAACAGGGGAATACCTACGAGCAGTACTTC
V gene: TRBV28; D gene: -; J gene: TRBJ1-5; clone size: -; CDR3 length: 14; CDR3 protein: CASSGGGSNQPQHF; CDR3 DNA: TGTGCCAGCAGTGGGGGGGGGAGCAATCAGCCCCAGCATTTT
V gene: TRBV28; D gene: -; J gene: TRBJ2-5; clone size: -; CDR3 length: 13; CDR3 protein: CASSLPKGETQYF; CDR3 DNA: TGTGCCAGCAGTTTACCGAAGGGGGAGACCCAGTACTTC
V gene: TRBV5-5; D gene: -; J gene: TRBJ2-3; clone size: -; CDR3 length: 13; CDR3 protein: CASSVIQADTQYF; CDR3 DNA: TGTGCCAGCAGCGTCATACAGGCAGATACGCAGTATTTT
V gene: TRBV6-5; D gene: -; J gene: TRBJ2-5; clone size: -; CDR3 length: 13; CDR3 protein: CASSRINRETQYF; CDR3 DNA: TGTGCCAGCAGTAGAATAAACCGGGAGACCCAGTACTTC
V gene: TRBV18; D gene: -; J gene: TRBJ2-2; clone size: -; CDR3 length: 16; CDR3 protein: CASSPPTATNTGELFF; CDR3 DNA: TGTGCCAGCTCACCTCCGACAGCTACAAACACCGGGGAGCTGTTTTTT
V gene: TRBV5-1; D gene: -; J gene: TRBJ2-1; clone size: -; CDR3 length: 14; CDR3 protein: CASRKTSSYNEQFF; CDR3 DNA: TGCGCCAGCAGGAAAACAAGCTCCTACAATGAGCAGTTCTTC
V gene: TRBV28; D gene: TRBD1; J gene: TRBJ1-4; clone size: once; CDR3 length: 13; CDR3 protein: CASTTGEYEKLFF; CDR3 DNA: TGTGCCAGCACGACAGGGGAGTATGAAAAACTGTTTTTT
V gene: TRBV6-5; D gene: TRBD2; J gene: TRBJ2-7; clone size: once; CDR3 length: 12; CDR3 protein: CATGRLAGGEYF; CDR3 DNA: TGTGCCACGGGGCGTCTAGCGGGAGGAGAGTACTTC
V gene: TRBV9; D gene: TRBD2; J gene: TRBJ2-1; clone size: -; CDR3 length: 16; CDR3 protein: CASSVGLLAGGNEQFF; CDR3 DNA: TGTGCCAGCAGCGTAGGTCTATTAGCGGGAGGGAATGAGCAGTTCTTC
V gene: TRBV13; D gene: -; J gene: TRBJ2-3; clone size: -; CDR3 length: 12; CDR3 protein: CASSPPRGAQYF; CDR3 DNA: TGTGCCAGCAGCCCGCCCAGAGGAGCGCAGTATTTT
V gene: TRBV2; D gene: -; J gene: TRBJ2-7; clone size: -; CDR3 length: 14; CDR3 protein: CASRGNTASYEQYF; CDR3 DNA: TGTGCCAGCAGGGGGAACACAGCATCCTACGAGCAGTACTTC
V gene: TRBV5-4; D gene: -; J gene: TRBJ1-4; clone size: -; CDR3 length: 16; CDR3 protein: CASSFGGALTNEKLFF; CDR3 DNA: TGTGCCAGCAGCTTTGGCGGGGCGTTAACTAATGAAAAACTGTTTTTT
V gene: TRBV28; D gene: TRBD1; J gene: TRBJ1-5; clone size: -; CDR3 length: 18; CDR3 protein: CASSSLPGTGLGNQPQHF; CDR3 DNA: TGTGCCAGCAGTTCCCTACCCGGGACAGGGCTTGGAAATCAGCCCCAGCATTTT
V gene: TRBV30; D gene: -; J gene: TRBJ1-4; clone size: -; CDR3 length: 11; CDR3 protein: CAWSKRGPKVF; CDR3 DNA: TGTGCCTGGAGTAAACGCGGGCCTAAGGTTTTT
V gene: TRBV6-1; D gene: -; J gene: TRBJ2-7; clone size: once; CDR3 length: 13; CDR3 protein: CASSGGWEREEYF; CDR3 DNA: TGTGCCAGCAGTGGAGGCTGGGAGAGGGAGGAGTACTTC
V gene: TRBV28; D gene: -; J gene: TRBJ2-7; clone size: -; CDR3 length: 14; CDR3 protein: CATSRVPPPYEQYF; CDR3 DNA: TGTGCCACCTCCAGGGTTCCCCCACCTTACGAGCAGTACTTC
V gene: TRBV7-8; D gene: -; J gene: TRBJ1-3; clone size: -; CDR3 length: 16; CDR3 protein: CASSLEGLISGNTIYF; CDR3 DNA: TGTGCCAGCAGCTTAGAAGGGCTCATCTCTGGAAACACCATATATTTT
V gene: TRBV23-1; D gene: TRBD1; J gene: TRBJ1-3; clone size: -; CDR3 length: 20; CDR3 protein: CASSQSGGQTGTFSGNTIYF; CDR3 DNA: TGCGCCAGCAGTCAATCTGGGGGGCAGACAGGGACATTTTCTGGAAACACCATATATTTT
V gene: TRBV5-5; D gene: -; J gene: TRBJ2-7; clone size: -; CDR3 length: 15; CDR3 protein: CASSFRPGDSYEQYF; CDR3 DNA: TGTGCCAGCAGCTTTCGGCCAGGGGACTCCTACGAGCAGTACTTC
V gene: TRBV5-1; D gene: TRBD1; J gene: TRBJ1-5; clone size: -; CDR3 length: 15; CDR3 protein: CASSVGTVVGQPQHF; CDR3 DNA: TGCGCCAGCAGCGTCGGGACAGTGGTGGGTCAGCCCCAGCATTTT
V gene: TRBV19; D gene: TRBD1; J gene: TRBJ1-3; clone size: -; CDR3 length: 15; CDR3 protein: CASDRGKGSGNTIYF; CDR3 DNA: TGTGCCAGTGACAGGGGGAAGGGTAGTGGAAACACCATATATTTT
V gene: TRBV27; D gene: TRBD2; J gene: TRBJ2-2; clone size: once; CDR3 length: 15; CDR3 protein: CASSEAGVNTGELFF; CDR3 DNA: TGTGCCAGCAGCGAAGCGGGAGTGAACACCGGGGAGCTGTTTTTT
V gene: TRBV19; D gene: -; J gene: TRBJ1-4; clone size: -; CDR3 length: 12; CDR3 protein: CASSAFGEKLFF; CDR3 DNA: TGTGCCAGTAGTGCGTTTGGGGAAAAACTGTTTTTT
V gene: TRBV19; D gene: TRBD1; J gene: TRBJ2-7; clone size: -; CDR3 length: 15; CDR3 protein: CASSMTGPISYEQYF; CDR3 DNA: TGTGCCAGTAGTATGACAGGGCCAATCTCCTACGAGCAGTACTTC
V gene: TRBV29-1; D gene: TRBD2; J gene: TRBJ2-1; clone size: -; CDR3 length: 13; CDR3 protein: CSVSVAGATEQFF; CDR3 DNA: TGCAGCGTATCGGTAGCGGGAGCCACTGAGCAGTTCTTC
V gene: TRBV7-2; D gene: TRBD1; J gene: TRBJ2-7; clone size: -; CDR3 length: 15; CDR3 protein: CASSLSGTGGEEQYF; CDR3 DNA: TGTGCCAGCAGCCTATCGGGTACAGGGGGTGAGGAGCAGTACTTC
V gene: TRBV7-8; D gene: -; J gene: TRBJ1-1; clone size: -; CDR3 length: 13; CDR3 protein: CASSSTGNTEAFF; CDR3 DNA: TGTGCCAGCAGCTCTACAGGGAACACTGAAGCTTTCTTT
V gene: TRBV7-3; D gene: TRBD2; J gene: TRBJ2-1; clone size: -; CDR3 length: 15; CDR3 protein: CASSSEGTSYSEQFF; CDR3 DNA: TGTGCCAGCAGCTCAGAGGGGACTAGCTATAGTGAGCAGTTCTTC
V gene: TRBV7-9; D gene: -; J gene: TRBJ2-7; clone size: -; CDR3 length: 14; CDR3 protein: CASSLGGSAYEQYF; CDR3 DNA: TGTGCCAGCAGCTTAGGGGGTAGCGCCTACGAGCAGTACTTC
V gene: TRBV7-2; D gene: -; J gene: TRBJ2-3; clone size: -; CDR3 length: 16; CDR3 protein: CASSLAGSGVPDTQYF; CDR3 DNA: TGTGCCAGCAGCTTAGCGGGGTCGGGAGTCCCAGATACGCAGTATTTT
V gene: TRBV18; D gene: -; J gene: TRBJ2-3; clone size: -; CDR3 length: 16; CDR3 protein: CASSRKGGRSTDTQYF; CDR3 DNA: TGTGCCAGCTCACGAAAAGGGGGGCGTAGCACAGATACGCAGTATTTT
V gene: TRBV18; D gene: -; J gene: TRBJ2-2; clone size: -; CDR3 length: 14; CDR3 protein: CASSPQALPGELFF; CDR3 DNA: TGTGCCAGCTCACCCCAGGCTTTGCCCGGGGAGCTGTTTTTT